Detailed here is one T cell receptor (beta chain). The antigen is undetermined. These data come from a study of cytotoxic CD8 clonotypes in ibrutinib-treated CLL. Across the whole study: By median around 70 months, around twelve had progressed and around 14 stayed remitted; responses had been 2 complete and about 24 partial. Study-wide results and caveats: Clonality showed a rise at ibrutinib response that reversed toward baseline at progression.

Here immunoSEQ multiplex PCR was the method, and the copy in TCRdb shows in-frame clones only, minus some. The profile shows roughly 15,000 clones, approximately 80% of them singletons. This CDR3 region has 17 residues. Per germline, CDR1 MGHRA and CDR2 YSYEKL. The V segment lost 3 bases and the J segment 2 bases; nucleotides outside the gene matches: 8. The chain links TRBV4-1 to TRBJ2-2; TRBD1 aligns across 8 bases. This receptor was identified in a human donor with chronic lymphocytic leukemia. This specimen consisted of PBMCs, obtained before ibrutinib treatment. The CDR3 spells CASSQPPGGLNTGELFF. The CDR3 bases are TGCGCCAGCAGCCAGCCCCCAGGGGGCCTCAACACCGGGGAGCTGTTTTTT.